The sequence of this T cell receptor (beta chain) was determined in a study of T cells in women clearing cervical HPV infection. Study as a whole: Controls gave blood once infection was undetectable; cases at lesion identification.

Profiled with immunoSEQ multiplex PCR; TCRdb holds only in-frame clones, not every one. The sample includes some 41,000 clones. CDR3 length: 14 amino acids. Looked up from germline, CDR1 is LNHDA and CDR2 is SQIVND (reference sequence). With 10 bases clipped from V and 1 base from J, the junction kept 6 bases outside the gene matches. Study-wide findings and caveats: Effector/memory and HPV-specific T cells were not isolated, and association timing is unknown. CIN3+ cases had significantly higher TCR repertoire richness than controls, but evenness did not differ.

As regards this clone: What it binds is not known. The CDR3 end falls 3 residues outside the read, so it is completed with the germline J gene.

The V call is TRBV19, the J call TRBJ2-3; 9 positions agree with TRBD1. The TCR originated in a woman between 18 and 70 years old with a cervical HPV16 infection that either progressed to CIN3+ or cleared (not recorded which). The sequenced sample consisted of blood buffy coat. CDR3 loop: CAISTGGRTDTQYF. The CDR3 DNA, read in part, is TGTGCCATATCGACAGGGGGACGCACAGATACG.